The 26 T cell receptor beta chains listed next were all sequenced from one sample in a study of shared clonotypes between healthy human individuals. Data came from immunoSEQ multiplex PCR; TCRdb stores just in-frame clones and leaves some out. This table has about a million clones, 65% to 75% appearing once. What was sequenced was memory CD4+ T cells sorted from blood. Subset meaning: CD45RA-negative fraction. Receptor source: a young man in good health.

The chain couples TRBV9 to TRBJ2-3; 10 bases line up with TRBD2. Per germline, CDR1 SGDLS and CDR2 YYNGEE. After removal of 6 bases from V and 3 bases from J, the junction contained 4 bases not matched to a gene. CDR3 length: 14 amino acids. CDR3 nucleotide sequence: TGTGCCAGCAACAGCGGGGGGGCAACAGATACGCAGTATTTT. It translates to CASNSGGATDTQYF. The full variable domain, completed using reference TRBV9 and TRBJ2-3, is DSGVTQTPKHLITATGQRVTLRCSPRSGDLSVYWYQQSLDQGLQFLIQYYNGEERAKGNILERFSAQQFPDLHSELNLSSLELGDSALYFCASNSGGATDTQYFGPGTRLTVL.

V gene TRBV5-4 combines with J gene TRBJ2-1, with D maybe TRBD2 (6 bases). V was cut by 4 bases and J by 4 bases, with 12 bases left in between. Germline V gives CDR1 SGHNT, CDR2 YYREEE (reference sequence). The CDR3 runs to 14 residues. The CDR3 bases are TGTGCCAGCAGCCTGGGGGGAAAGTACAATGAGCAGTTCTTC. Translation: CASSLGGKYNEQFF.

CDR3 protein: CASSYGTGSGYEQYF. CDR3 coding DNA: TGTGCCAGCAGTTACGGGACGGGCTCGGGCTACGAGCAGTACTTC. The chain is built from TRBV6-6 and TRBJ2-7; D might be TRBD1 or TRBD2, each matching 5 bases. Germline values: CDR1 MNHNY, CDR2 SVGAGI (reference sequence). This CDR3 is 15 amino acids long. The V end was cut by 2 bases, the J end by 3 bases, with 14 bases between.

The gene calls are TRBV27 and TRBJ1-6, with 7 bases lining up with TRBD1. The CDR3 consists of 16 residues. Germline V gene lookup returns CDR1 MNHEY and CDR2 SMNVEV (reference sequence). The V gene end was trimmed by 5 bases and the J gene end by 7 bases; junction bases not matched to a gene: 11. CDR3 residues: CASSQYLQGLNSPLHF. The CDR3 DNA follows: TGTGCCAGCAGTCAATACTTACAGGGGTTAAATTCACCCCTCCACTTT.

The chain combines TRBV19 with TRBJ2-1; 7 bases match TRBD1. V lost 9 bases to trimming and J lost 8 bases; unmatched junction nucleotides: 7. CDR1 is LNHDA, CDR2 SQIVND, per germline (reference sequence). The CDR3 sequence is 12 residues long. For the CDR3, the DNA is TGTGCCAGCTCCACACAGGGGTATGAGCAGTTCTTC. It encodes CASSTQGYEQFF.

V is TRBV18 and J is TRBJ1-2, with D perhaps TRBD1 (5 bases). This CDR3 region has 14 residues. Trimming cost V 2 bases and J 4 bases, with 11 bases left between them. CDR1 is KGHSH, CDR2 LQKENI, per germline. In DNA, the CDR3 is TGTGCCAGCTCACCAAATACGGGGACCTATGGCTACACCTTC. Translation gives CASSPNTGTYGYTF.

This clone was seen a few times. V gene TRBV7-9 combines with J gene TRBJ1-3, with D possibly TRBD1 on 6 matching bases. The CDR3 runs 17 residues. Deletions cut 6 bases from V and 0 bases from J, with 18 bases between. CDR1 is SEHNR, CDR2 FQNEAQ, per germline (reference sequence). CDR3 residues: CASRLNSGDLSGNTIYF. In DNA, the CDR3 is TGTGCCAGCAGGCTAAATTCAGGGGACCTCTCTGGAAACACCATATATTTT.

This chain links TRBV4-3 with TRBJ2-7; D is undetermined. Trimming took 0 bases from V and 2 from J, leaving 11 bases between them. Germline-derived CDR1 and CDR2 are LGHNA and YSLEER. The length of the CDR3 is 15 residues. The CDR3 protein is CASSQESASTYEQYF. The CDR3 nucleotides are TGCGCCAGCAGCCAAGAGTCGGCTAGTACCTACGAGCAGTACTTC.

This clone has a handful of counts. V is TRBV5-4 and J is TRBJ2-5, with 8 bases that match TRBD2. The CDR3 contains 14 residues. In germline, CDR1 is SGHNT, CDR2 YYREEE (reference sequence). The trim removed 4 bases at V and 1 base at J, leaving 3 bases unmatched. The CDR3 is CASSKRGTQETQYF. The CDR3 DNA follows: TGTGCCAGCAGCAAGCGGGGGACCCAAGAGACCCAGTACTTC.

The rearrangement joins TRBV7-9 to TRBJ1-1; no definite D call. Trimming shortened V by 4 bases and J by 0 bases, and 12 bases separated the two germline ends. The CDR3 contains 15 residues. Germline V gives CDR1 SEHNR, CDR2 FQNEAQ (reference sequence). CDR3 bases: TGTGCCAGCAGCTCCCGGGATAGACTGAACACTGAAGCTTTCTTT. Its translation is CASSSRDRLNTEAFF.

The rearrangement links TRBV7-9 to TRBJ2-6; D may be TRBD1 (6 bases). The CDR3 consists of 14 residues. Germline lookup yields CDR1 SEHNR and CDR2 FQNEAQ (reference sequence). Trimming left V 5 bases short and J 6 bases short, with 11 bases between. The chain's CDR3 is CASSLTGAANVLTF. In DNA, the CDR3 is TGTGCCAGCAGCCTGACAGGTGCGGCCAACGTCCTGACTTTC.

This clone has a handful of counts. This CDR3 is CASSLRGDEAPLHF. In nucleotides, the CDR3 is TGTGCCAGCAGCTTGAGAGGGGACGAAGCACCCCTCCACTTT. The chain carries TRBV5-5 and TRBJ1-6, with a weak D call TRBD1 (5 bases). Trimming took 1 base from V and 11 from J, leaving 13 bases between them. This CDR3 spans 14 amino acids. Per germline, CDR1 SGHKS and CDR2 YYEKEE (reference sequence).

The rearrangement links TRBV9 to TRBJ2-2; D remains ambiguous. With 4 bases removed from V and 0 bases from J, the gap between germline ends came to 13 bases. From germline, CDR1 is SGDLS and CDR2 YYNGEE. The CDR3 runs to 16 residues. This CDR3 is CASSLKPIANTGELFF. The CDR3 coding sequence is TGTGCCAGCAGCCTTAAGCCTATCGCGAACACCGGGGAGCTGTTTTTT.

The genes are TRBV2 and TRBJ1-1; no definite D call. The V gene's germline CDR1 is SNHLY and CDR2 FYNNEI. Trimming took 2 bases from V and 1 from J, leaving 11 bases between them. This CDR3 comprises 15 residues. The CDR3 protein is CASSELEGGNTEAFF. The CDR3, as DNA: TGTGCCAGCAGTGAACTAGAGGGTGGGAACACTGAAGCTTTCTTT.

The chain's CDR3 is CASSLGDGRSGYTF. In DNA, the CDR3 is TGTGCCAGCAGCTTGGGGGACGGGAGATCGGGCTACACCTTC. The chain is built from TRBV7-9 and TRBJ1-2; the D gene is possibly TRBD1 (5 bases). The V gene's germline CDR1 is SEHNR and CDR2 FQNEAQ (reference sequence). The length of the CDR3 is 14 residues. The ends were cut back, 3 bases at V and 8 bases at J, with 16 bases in the middle.

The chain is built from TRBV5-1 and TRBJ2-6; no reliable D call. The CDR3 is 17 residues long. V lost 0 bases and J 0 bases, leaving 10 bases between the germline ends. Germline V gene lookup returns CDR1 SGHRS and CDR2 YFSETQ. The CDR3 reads CASSLEGPSSGANVLTF. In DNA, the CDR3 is TGCGCCAGCAGCTTGGAAGGCCCTAGCTCTGGGGCCAACGTCCTGACTTTC.

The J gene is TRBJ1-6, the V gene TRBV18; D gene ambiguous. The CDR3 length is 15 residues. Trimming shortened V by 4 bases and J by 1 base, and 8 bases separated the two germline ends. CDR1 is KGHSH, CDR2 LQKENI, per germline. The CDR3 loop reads CASSRQESYNSPLHF. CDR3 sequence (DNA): TGTGCCAGCTCACGCCAGGAATCCTATAATTCACCCCTCCACTTT.

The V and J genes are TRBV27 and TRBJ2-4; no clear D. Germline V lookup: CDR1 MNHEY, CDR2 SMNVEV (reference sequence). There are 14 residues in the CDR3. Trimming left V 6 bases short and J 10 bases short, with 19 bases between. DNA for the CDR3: TGTGCCAGCAGCCCCGGTGTGGCGGCCCGAATTCAGTACTTC. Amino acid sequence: CASSPGVAARIQYF.

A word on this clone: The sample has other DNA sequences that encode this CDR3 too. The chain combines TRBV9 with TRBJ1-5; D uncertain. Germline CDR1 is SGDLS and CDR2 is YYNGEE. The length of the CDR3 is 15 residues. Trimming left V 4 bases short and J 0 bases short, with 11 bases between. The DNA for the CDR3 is TGTGCCAGCAGCCGAGGACGGGATAGCAATCAGCCCCAGCATTTT. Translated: CASSRGRDSNQPQHF.

This chain's CDR3 is CASSLSPPDTQYF. The CDR3 DNA reads as TGTGCCAGCAGCTTATCCCCCCCCGATACGCAGTATTTT. V and J are TRBV7-3 and TRBJ2-3; D gene ambiguous. V was clipped by 2 bases and J by 6 bases, with 9 bases between them. CDR1 and CDR2 (germline): SGHTA, FQGTGA. The CDR3 spans 13 residues. The full variable domain, with the rest looked up from reference TRBV7-3 and TRBJ2-3, is GAGVSQTPSNKVTEKGKYVELRCDPISGHTALYWYRQSLGQGPEFLIYFQGTGAADDSGLPNDRFFAVRPEGSVSTLKIQRTERGDSAVYLCASSLSPPDTQYFGPGTRLTVL.

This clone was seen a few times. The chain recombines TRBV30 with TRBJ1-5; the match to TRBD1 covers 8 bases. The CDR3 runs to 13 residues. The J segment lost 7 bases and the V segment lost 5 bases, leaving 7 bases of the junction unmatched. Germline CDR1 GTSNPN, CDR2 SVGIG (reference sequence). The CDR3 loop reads CAWDRGGGQPQHF. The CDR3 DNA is TGTGCCTGGGACAGGGGAGGTGGACAGCCCCAGCATTTT.

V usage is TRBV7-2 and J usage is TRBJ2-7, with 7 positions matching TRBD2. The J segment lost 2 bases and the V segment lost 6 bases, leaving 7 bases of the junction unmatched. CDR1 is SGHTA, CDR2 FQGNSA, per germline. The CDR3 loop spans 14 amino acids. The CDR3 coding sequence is TGTGCCAGCAGGCGACTAGCCGGAACCTACGAGCAGTACTTC. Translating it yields CASRRLAGTYEQYF.

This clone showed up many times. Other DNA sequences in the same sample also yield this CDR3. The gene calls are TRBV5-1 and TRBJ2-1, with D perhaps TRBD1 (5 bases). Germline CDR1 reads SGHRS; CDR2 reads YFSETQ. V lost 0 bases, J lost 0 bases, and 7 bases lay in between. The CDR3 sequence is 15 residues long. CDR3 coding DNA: TGCGCCAGCAGCTTGGGGGGCGTCTCCTACAATGAGCAGTTCTTC. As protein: CASSLGGVSYNEQFF.

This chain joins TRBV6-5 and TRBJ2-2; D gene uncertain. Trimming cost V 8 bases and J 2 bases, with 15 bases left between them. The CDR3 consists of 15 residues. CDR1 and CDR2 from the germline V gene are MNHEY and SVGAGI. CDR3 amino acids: CASGYGQPNTGELFF. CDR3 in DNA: TGTGCCAGCGGGTACGGTCAACCCAACACCGGGGAGCTGTTTTTT.

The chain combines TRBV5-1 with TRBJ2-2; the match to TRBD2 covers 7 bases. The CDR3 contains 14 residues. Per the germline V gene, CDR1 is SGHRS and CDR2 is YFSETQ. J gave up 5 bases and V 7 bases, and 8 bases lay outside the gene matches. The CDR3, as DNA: TGCGCCAGCGGATCGGGGGGAGGAACCGGGGAGCTGTTTTTT. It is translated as CASGSGGGTGELFF.

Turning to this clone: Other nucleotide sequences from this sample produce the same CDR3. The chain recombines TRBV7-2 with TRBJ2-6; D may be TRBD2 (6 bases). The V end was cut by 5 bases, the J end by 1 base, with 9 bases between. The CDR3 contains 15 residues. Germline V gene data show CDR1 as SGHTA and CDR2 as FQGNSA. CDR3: CASSLGTSGANVLTF. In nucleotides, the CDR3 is TGTGCCAGCAGCCTCGGGACTTCTGGGGCCAACGTCCTGACTTTC.